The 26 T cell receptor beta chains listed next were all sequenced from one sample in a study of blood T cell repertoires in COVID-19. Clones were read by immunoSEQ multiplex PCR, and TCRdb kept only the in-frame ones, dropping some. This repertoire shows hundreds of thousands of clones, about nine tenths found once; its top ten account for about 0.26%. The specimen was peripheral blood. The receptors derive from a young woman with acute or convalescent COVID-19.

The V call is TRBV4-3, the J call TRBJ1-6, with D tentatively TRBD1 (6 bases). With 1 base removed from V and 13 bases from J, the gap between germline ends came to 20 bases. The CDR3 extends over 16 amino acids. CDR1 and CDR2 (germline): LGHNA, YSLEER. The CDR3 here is CASSQGTASQGGPLHF. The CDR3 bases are TGCGCCAGCAGCCAAGGGACAGCCTCGCAGGGTGGGCCCCTCCACTTT.

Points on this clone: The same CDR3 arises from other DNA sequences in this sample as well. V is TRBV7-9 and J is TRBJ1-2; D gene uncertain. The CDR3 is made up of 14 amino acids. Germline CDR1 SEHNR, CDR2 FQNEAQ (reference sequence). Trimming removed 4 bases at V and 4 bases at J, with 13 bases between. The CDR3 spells CASSSGGRSYGYTF. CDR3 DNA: TGTGCCAGCAGCTCAGGAGGGCGGTCCTATGGCTACACCTTC.

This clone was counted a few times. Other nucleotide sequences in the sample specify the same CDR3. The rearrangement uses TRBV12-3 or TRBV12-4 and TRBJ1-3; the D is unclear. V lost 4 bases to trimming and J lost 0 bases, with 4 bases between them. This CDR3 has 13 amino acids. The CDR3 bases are TGTGCCAGCAGTTCAGGCTCTGGAAACACCATATATTTT. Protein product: CASSSGSGNTIYF.

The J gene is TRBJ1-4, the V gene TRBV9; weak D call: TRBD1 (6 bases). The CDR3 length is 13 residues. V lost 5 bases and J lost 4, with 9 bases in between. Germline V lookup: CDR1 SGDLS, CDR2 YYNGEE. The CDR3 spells CASRGADNEKLFF. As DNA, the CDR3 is TGTGCCAGCAGGGGGGCAGATAATGAAAAACTGTTTTTT.

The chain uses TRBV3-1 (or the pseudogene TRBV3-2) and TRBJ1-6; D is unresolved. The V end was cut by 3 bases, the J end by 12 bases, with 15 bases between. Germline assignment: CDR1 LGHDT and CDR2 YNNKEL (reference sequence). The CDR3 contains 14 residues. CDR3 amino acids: CASSHRGRLVPLHF. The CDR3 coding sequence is TGTGCCAGCAGCCACCGAGGGAGGTTGGTACCCCTCCACTTT.

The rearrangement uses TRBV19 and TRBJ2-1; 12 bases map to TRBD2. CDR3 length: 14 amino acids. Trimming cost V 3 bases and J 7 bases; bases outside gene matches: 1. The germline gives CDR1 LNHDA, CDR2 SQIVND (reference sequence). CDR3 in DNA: TGTGCCAGTAGTATTCTAGCGGGGGGGAATGAGCAGTTCTTC. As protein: CASSILAGGNEQFF.

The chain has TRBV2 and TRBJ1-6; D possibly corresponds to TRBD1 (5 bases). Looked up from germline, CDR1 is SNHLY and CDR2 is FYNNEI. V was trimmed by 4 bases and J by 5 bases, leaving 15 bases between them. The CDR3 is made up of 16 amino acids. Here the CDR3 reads CASSAKLDKNNSPLHF. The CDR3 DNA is TGTGCCAGCAGTGCTAAATTGGACAAGAATAATTCACCCCTCCACTTT.

The chain's CDR3 is CASSNDRGHEQYF. CDR3 nucleotide sequence: TGCGCCAGCAGCAACGACAGGGGGCACGAGCAGTACTTC. This chain links TRBV5-1 with TRBJ2-7; TRBD1 agrees at 10 bases. This CDR3 contains 13 residues. The germline V gene has CDR1 SGHRS and CDR2 YFSETQ. V shed 4 bases and J 5 bases; nucleotides not matched to a gene: 3. Filled out from reference TRBV5-1 and TRBJ2-7, the complete variable domain reads KAGVTQTPRYLIKTRGQQVTLSCSPISGHRSVSWYQQTPGQGLQFLFEYFSETQRNKGNFPGRFSGRQFSNSRSEMNVSTLELGDSALYLCASSNDRGHEQYFGPGTRLTVT.

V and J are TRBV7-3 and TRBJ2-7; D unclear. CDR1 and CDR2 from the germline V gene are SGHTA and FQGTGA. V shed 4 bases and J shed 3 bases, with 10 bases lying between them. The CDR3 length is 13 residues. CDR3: CASSSYGYYEQYF. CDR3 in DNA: TGTGCCAGCAGCTCCTATGGTTACTACGAGCAGTACTTC. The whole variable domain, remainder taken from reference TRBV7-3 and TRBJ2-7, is GAGVSQTPSNKVTEKGKYVELRCDPISGHTALYWYRQSLGQGPEFLIYFQGTGAADDSGLPNDRFFAVRPEGSVSTLKIQRTERGDSAVYLCASSSYGYYEQYFGPGTRLTVT.

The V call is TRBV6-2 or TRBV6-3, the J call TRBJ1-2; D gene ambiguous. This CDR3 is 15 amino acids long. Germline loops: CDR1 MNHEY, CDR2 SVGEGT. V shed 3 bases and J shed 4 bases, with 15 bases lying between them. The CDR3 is CASSYIPGTFYGYTF. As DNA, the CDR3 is TGTGCCAGCAGTTATATACCGGGTACCTTCTATGGCTACACCTTC.

CDR3 DNA: TGTGCCAGCAGCTTAAGGGGGGGAACTAATGAAAAACTGTTTTTT. Protein product: CASSLRGGTNEKLFF. The chain employs TRBV7-3 and TRBJ1-4; perhaps TRBD1 as D (5 bases). Germline V gene lookup returns CDR1 SGHTA and CDR2 FQGTGA. This CDR3 is 15 amino acids long. V was clipped by 1 base and J by 1 base, with 7 bases between them.

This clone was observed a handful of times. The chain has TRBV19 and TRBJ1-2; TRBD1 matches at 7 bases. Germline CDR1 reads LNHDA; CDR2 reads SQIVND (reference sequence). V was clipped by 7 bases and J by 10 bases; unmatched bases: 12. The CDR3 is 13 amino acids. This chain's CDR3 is CASTEDRFLDYTF. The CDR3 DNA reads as TGTGCCAGTACCGAGGACAGGTTCCTAGACTACACCTTC.

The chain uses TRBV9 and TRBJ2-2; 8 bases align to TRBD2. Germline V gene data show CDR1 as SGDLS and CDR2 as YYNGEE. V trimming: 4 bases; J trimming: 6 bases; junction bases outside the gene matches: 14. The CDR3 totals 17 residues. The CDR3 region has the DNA TGTGCCAGCAGCCCCCGATCTGTAGCGGGGATCGCCGGGGAGCTGTTTTTT. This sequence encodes CASSPRSVAGIAGELFF.

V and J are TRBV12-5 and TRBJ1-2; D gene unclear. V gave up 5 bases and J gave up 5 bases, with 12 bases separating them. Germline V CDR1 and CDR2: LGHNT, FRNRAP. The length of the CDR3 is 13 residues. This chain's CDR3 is CASGVSSGYGYTF. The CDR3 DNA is TGTGCTAGTGGTGTGAGCTCCGGGTATGGCTACACCTTC. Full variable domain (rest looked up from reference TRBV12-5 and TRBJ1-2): DARVTQTPRHKVTEMGQEVTMRCQPILGHNTVFWYRQTMMQGLELLAYFRNRAPLDDSGMPKDRFSAEMPDATLATLKIQPSEPRDSAVYFCASGVSSGYGYTFGSGTRLTVV.

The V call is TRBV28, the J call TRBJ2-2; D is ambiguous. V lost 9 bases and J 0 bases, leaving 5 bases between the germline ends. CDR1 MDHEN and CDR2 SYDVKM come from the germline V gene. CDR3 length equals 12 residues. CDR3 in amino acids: CASQTNTGELFF. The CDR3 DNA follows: TGTGCCAGTCAGACGAACACCGGGGAGCTGTTTTTT.

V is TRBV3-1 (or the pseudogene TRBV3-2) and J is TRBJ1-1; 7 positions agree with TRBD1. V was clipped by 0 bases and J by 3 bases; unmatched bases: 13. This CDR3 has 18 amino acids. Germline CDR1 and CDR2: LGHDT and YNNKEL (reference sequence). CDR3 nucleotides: TGTGCCAGCAGCCAAGATACTTGTCAGGGGGATTTCGACACTGAAGCTTTCTTT. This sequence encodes CASSQDTCQGDFDTEAFF.

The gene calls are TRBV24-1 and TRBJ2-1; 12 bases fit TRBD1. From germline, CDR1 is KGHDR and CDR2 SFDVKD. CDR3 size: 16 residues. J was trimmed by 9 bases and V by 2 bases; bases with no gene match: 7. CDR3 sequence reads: CATSDSTGTGGSEQFF. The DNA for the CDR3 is TGTGCCACCAGTGATTCCACCGGGACAGGGGGCAGTGAGCAGTTCTTC.

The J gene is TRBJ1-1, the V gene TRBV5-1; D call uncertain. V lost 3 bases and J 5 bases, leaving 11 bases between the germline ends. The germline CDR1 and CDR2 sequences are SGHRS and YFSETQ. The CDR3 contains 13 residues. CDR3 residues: CASSSALETEAFF. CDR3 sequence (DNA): TGCGCCAGCAGCTCAGCCCTGGAGACTGAAGCTTTCTTT.

DNA of the CDR3: TGTGCCAGCAGTGTCGGGACTCCGCGGACGACCCAGTACTTC. Amino acids: CASSVGTPRTTQYF. The chain combines TRBV2 with TRBJ2-5, with TRBD2 as a possible D gene (6 bases). Germline V CDR1 and CDR2: SNHLY, FYNNEI. CDR3 length: 14 amino acids. V lost 4 bases and J 7 bases, leaving 16 bases between the germline ends.

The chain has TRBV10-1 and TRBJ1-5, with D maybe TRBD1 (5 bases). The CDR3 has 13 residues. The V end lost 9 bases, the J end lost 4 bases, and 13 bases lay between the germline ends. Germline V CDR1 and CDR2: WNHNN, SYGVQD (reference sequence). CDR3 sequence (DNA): TGCGCCAGGCAATGGGGGGAGAATCAGCCCCAGCATTTT. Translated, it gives CARQWGENQPQHF.

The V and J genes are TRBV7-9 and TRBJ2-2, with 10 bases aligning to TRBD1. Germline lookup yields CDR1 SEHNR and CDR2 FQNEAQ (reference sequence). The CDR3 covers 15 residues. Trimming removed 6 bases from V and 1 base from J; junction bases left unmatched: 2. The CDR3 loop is CASSRDRGNTGELFF. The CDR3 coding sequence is TGTGCCAGCAGTCGGGACAGGGGGAACACCGGGGAGCTGTTTTTT.

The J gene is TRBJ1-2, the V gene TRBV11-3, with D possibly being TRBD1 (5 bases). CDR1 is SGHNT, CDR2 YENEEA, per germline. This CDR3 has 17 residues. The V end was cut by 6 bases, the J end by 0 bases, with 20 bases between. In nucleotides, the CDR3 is TGTGCCAGCAGTTACCGTTGGTGGGGGGAATCTAACTATGGCTACACCTTC. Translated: CASSYRWWGESNYGYTF.

CDR3 DNA sequence: TGTGCCAGCAGCTCCGGGGGAGGGGAGTCCTATGGCTACACCTTC. Its translation: CASSSGGGESYGYTF. This chain connects TRBV9 to TRBJ1-2; D perhaps matches TRBD1 (5 bases). The CDR3 is 15 residues long. Trimming shortened V by 4 bases and J by 4 bases, and 17 bases separated the two germline ends. Per germline, CDR1 SGDLS and CDR2 YYNGEE. The full variable domain, rest sourced from reference TRBV9 and TRBJ1-2, is DSGVTQTPKHLITATGQRVTLRCSPRSGDLSVYWYQQSLDQGLQFLIQYYNGEERAKGNILERFSAQQFPDLHSELNLSSLELGDSALYFCASSSGGGESYGYTFGSGTRLTVV.

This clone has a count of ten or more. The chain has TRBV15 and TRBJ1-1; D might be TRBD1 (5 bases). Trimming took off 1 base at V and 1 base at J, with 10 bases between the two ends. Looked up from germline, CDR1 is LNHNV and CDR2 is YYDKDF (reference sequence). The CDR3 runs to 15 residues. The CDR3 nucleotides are TGTGCCACCAGCAGAGCGGGGGTGGGGAACACTGAAGCTTTCTTT. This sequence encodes CATSRAGVGNTEAFF.

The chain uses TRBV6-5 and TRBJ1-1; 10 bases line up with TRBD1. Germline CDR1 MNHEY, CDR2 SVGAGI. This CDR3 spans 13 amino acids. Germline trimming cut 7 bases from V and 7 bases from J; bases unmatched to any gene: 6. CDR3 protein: CASTPTGGLEAFF. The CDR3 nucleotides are TGTGCCAGCACCCCGACAGGGGGCCTTGAAGCTTTCTTT.

Here the CDR3 reads CASSVNRGGSGNTIYF. The CDR3 nucleotides read TGTGCCAGCAGTGTTAACAGGGGAGGCTCTGGAAACACCATATATTTT. The chain is built from TRBV28 and TRBJ1-3, with 7 bases lining up with TRBD1. V dropped 5 bases and J dropped 0; count of bases not matched to a gene: 7. Germline-derived CDR1 and CDR2 are MDHEN and SYDVKM. This CDR3 has 16 amino acids.